Listed below are T cell receptor beta chains from one sample, sequenced in a study of neurological immune-mediated disorders. TCRdb analysed the 5' RACE reads with MiXCR anew, one entry per CDR3 protein. The sample has 70,000 or so distinct CDR3 sequences, approximately 5.2% seen once; the top ten hold 2.8%. Sequenced input: PBMCs. These receptors came from a woman aged 25 to 39 with multiple sclerosis. The CDR3 runs from the conserved cysteine through the conserved F or W. The order of the fields is J gene, D gene, clone size, V gene, CDR3 protein, CDR3 DNA. A D gene is named only where the DNA matches it firmly. Clone size appears in some rows only: once, few, many, or a class for an expanded clone.

j_call: TRBJ1-1; d_call: TRBD1; clone_size: many; v_call: TRBV10-2; cdr3_aa: CASSEPGTGEAFF; cdr3_nt: TGCGCCAGCAGTGAACCCGGGACAGGTGAAGCTTTCTTT
j_call: TRBJ1-1; d_call: NA; clone_size: many; v_call: TRBV5-1; cdr3_aa: CASSLAGNTEAFF; cdr3_nt: TGCGCCAGCAGCTTGGCAGGGAACACTGAAGCTTTCTTT
j_call: TRBJ2-1; d_call: NA; clone_size: many; v_call: TRBV28; cdr3_aa: CASSLLNSRGASYNEQFF; cdr3_nt: TGTGCCAGCAGCCTTCTAAATTCTCGGGGGGCCTCCTACAATGAGCAGTTCTTC
j_call: TRBJ2-7; d_call: TRBD2; clone_size: few; v_call: TRBV20-1; cdr3_aa: CSAPRGGAEQYF; cdr3_nt: TGCAGTGCCCCCCGGGGAGGGGCCGAGCAGTACTTC
j_call: TRBJ1-6; d_call: TRBD1; clone_size: NA; v_call: TRBV6-5; cdr3_aa: CASSSRDRASPLHF; cdr3_nt: TGTGCCAGCAGTTCCCGGGACAGGGCTTCACCCCTCCACTTT
j_call: TRBJ2-6; d_call: NA; clone_size: many; v_call: TRBV5-1; cdr3_aa: CASSLDGGLGANVLTF; cdr3_nt: TGCGCCAGCAGCTTGGATGGCGGCCTTGGGGCCAACGTCCTGACTTTC
j_call: TRBJ2-7; d_call: NA; clone_size: many; v_call: TRBV5-4; cdr3_aa: CASSLGEKSAEQYF; cdr3_nt: TGTGCCAGCAGCTTGGGGGAAAAGAGCGCCGAGCAGTACTTC
j_call: TRBJ2-3; d_call: NA; clone_size: many; v_call: TRBV30; cdr3_aa: CAWGPQDTDTQYF; cdr3_nt: TGTGCCTGGGGTCCCCAGGACACAGATACGCAGTATTTT
j_call: TRBJ1-3; d_call: NA; clone_size: few; v_call: TRBV27; cdr3_aa: CASRTGSNSGNTIYF; cdr3_nt: TGTGCCAGCAGAACCGGGAGTAACTCTGGAAACACCATATATTTT
j_call: TRBJ2-7; d_call: TRBD2; clone_size: many; v_call: TRBV5-1; cdr3_aa: CASSSASGGSYEQYF; cdr3_nt: TGCGCCAGCAGCTCGGCTAGCGGGGGTTCCTACGAGCAGTACTTC
j_call: TRBJ2-1; d_call: TRBD2; clone_size: many; v_call: TRBV7-8; cdr3_aa: CASSLELAGGRNEQFF; cdr3_nt: TGTGCCAGCAGCTTGGAGCTAGCGGGGGGGCGGAATGAGCAGTTCTTC
j_call: TRBJ1-1; d_call: TRBD1; clone_size: NA; v_call: TRBV29-1; cdr3_aa: CSVDRGITEAFF; cdr3_nt: TGCAGCGTCGACAGGGGGATCACTGAAGCTTTCTTT
j_call: TRBJ2-3; d_call: TRBD2; clone_size: many; v_call: TRBV7-2; cdr3_aa: CASSSSSGVASDTQYF; cdr3_nt: TGTGCCAGCAGCTCTTCTAGCGGGGTGGCTTCAGATACGCAGTATTTT
j_call: TRBJ2-2; d_call: TRBD1; clone_size: NA; v_call: TRBV29-1; cdr3_aa: CSVHDRGRGTGELFF; cdr3_nt: TGCAGCGTTCATGACAGGGGGCGCGGAACCGGGGAGCTGTTTTTT
j_call: TRBJ2-7; d_call: TRBD1; clone_size: many; v_call: TRBV20-1; cdr3_aa: CSASRDRAAYEQYF; cdr3_nt: TGCAGTGCTAGTCGGGACAGGGCTGCCTACGAGCAGTACTTC
j_call: TRBJ2-7; d_call: NA; clone_size: NA; v_call: TRBV20-1; cdr3_aa: CSARGNKGYEQYF; cdr3_nt: TGCAGTGCTAGGGGTAATAAGGGATACGAGCAGTACTTC
j_call: TRBJ2-1; d_call: NA; clone_size: many; v_call: TRBV7-2; cdr3_aa: CASSFPETGKRFF; cdr3_nt: TGTGCCAGCAGCTTCCCAGAAACAGGGAAGAGGTTCTTC
j_call: TRBJ1-1; d_call: NA; clone_size: many; v_call: TRBV20-1; cdr3_aa: CSARSRNTEAFF; cdr3_nt: TGCAGTGCTAGGTCCAGGAACACTGAAGCTTTCTTT
j_call: TRBJ1-2; d_call: NA; clone_size: many; v_call: TRBV18; cdr3_aa: CASSPRADDGYTF; cdr3_nt: TGTGCCAGCTCACCACGGGCAGACGATGGCTACACCTTC
j_call: TRBJ1-1; d_call: TRBD1; clone_size: many; v_call: TRBV6-5; cdr3_aa: CASSHSGTETTEAFF; cdr3_nt: TGTGCCAGCAGCCATTCAGGGACAGAGACCACTGAAGCTTTCTTT
j_call: TRBJ1-5; d_call: NA; clone_size: few; v_call: TRBV7-2; cdr3_aa: CASSQGVGSNQPQHF; cdr3_nt: TGTGCCAGCAGCCAGGGAGTAGGGAGCAATCAGCCCCAGCATTTT
j_call: TRBJ2-1; d_call: NA; clone_size: many; v_call: TRBV20-1; cdr3_aa: CSAPRALDNEQFF; cdr3_nt: TGCAGTGCGCCCAGGGCGCTGGACAATGAGCAGTTCTTC
j_call: TRBJ1-6; d_call: TRBD1; clone_size: NA; v_call: TRBV20-1; cdr3_aa: CSARDSRGRSPLNF; cdr3_nt: TGCAGTGCTAGAGATTCTAGGGGGCGTTCACCCCTCAACTTT
j_call: TRBJ1-1; d_call: NA; clone_size: few; v_call: TRBV12-3/TRBV12-4; cdr3_aa: CASSLLPHTEAFF; cdr3_nt: TGTGCCAGCAGTCTCCTCCCCCACACTGAAGCTTTCTTT
j_call: TRBJ2-3; d_call: NA; clone_size: few; v_call: TRBV5-1; cdr3_aa: CASSLAGEDTQYF; cdr3_nt: TGCGCCAGCAGCTTGGCAGGGGAAGATACGCAGTATTTT
j_call: TRBJ1-4; d_call: TRBD1; clone_size: many; v_call: TRBV5-1; cdr3_aa: CASSSGQGNLNEKLFF; cdr3_nt: TGCGCCAGCAGTTCCGGACAGGGCAACTTGAATGAAAAACTGTTTTTT
j_call: TRBJ2-7; d_call: NA; clone_size: many; v_call: TRBV7-2; cdr3_aa: CASSFKGGGEQYF; cdr3_nt: TGTGCCAGCAGCTTTAAAGGGGGTGGCGAGCAGTACTTC
j_call: TRBJ2-3; d_call: NA; clone_size: many; v_call: TRBV7-7; cdr3_aa: CASSPGGNRGTDTQYF; cdr3_nt: TGTGCTAGCAGCCCTGGGGGGAATAGGGGCACAGATACGCAGTATTTT
j_call: TRBJ2-1; d_call: TRBD2; clone_size: many; v_call: TRBV2; cdr3_aa: CASSPRVAGGLDEQFF; cdr3_nt: TGTGCCAGCAGCCCTAGGGTAGCGGGGGGGCTCGATGAGCAGTTCTTC
j_call: TRBJ2-2; d_call: NA; clone_size: many; v_call: TRBV6-5; cdr3_aa: CASSYGVNTGELFF; cdr3_nt: TGTGCCAGCAGTTATGGTGTGAACACCGGGGAGCTGTTTTTT
j_call: TRBJ2-7; d_call: TRBD2; clone_size: NA; v_call: TRBV27; cdr3_aa: CASSLLSGGPYEQYF; cdr3_nt: TGTGCCAGCAGCCTTCTAAGCGGGGGTCCCTACGAGCAGTACTTC
j_call: TRBJ1-2; d_call: NA; clone_size: many; v_call: TRBV6-6; cdr3_aa: CASSYQGNYGYTF; cdr3_nt: TGTGCCAGCAGTTACCAGGGGAACTATGGCTACACCTTC
j_call: TRBJ2-5; d_call: TRBD2; clone_size: few; v_call: TRBV7-9; cdr3_aa: CASSLGLAGSGETQYF; cdr3_nt: TGTGCCAGCAGCCTGGGACTAGCGGGGTCTGGGGAGACCCAGTACTTC
j_call: TRBJ2-3; d_call: NA; clone_size: NA; v_call: TRBV20-1; cdr3_aa: CSARDTSGRSTDTQYF; cdr3_nt: TGCAGTGCTAGAGATACATCCGGACGAAGCACAGATACGCAGTATTTT
j_call: TRBJ1-4; d_call: TRBD1; clone_size: many; v_call: TRBV12-3/TRBV12-4; cdr3_aa: CASSPGQGNEKLFF; cdr3_nt: TGTGCCAGCAGCCCGGGACAGGGGAATGAAAAACTGTTTTTT
j_call: TRBJ1-4; d_call: NA; clone_size: NA; v_call: TRBV7-8; cdr3_aa: CATQTQGNEKLFF; cdr3_nt: TGTGCCACGCAGACCCAGGGTAATGAAAAACTGTTTTTT
j_call: TRBJ1-2; d_call: NA; clone_size: many; v_call: TRBV5-8; cdr3_aa: CASSSLETVYSNYGYTF; cdr3_nt: TGTGCCAGCAGCTCGTTGGAAACGGTCTACTCTAACTATGGCTACACCTTC
j_call: TRBJ2-2; d_call: TRBD2; clone_size: many; v_call: TRBV12-3/TRBV12-4; cdr3_aa: CASRRGGKTGELFF; cdr3_nt: TGTGCCAGCAGGCGGGGGGGCAAGACCGGGGAGCTGTTTTTT
j_call: TRBJ2-1; d_call: TRBD2; clone_size: many; v_call: TRBV20-1; cdr3_aa: CSANLRGGYEQFF; cdr3_nt: TGCAGTGCTAACTTGCGGGGGGGCTATGAGCAGTTCTTC
j_call: TRBJ2-7; d_call: TRBD1; clone_size: many; v_call: TRBV5-1; cdr3_aa: CASSRQGAPYEQYF; cdr3_nt: TGCGCCAGCAGCAGACAGGGGGCGCCCTACGAGCAGTACTTC
j_call: TRBJ1-2; d_call: NA; clone_size: NA; v_call: TRBV20-1; cdr3_aa: CSARHPGGVGGYTF; cdr3_nt: TGCAGTGCTAGGCATCCGGGGGGGGTAGGTGGCTACACCTTC
j_call: TRBJ2-7; d_call: NA; clone_size: few; v_call: TRBV20-1; cdr3_aa: CSARATVKEQYF; cdr3_nt: TGCAGTGCTAGAGCGACTGTCAAAGAGCAGTACTTC
j_call: TRBJ2-5; d_call: NA; clone_size: NA; v_call: TRBV5-1; cdr3_aa: CASSSIGGAYGAQYF; cdr3_nt: TGCGCCAGCAGCTCTATTGGCGGGGCCTATGGGGCCCAGTACTTC
j_call: TRBJ2-5; d_call: NA; clone_size: many; v_call: TRBV4-2; cdr3_aa: CASSQDRGRETQYF; cdr3_nt: TGTGCCAGCAGCCAAGATCGCGGCCGAGAGACCCAGTACTTC
j_call: TRBJ2-2; d_call: NA; clone_size: many; v_call: TRBV5-1; cdr3_aa: CASSLYSRPGTGELFF; cdr3_nt: TGCGCCAGCAGCTTGTACTCCCGCCCGGGCACCGGGGAGCTGTTTTTT
j_call: TRBJ1-5; d_call: NA; clone_size: NA; v_call: TRBV20-1; cdr3_aa: CSAGRVREDQPQHF; cdr3_nt: TGCAGTGCTGGTAGGGTGCGCGAGGATCAGCCCCAGCATTTT
j_call: TRBJ2-1; d_call: TRBD2; clone_size: many; v_call: TRBV20-1; cdr3_aa: CSARDFRGTSGYNEQFF; cdr3_nt: TGCAGTGCTAGAGATTTCCGAGGGACTAGCGGGTACAATGAGCAGTTCTTC
j_call: TRBJ1-4; d_call: NA; clone_size: many; v_call: TRBV5-1; cdr3_aa: CASSLTGSTNEKLFF; cdr3_nt: TGCGCCAGCAGCCTCACAGGGTCAACTAATGAAAAACTGTTTTTT
j_call: TRBJ1-1; d_call: TRBD1; clone_size: many; v_call: TRBV20-1; cdr3_aa: CSAYTGGFDTEAFF; cdr3_nt: TGCAGTGCTTATACAGGGGGCTTTGACACTGAAGCCTTCTTT
j_call: TRBJ2-3; d_call: NA; clone_size: few; v_call: TRBV12-3/TRBV12-4; cdr3_aa: CASSLMGVSTDTQYF; cdr3_nt: TGTGCCAGCAGTTTAATGGGGGTTAGCACAGATACGCAGTATTTT
j_call: TRBJ2-2; d_call: NA; clone_size: NA; v_call: TRBV6-1; cdr3_aa: CASRRAATTGELFF; cdr3_nt: TGTGCCAGCAGACGGGCAGCGACCACCGGGGAGCTGTTTTTT
j_call: TRBJ1-6; d_call: NA; clone_size: many; v_call: TRBV12-3/TRBV12-4; cdr3_aa: CASSLEQNNSPLHF; cdr3_nt: TGTGCCAGCAGTTTAGAACAGAATAATTCACCCCTCCACTTT
j_call: TRBJ2-3; d_call: NA; clone_size: few; v_call: TRBV29-1; cdr3_aa: CSVGQGQTDTQYF; cdr3_nt: TGCAGCGTTGGGCAGGGTCAGACAGATACGCAGTATTTT
j_call: TRBJ1-5; d_call: NA; clone_size: many; v_call: TRBV20-1; cdr3_aa: CSATLTGSRNQPQHF; cdr3_nt: TGCAGTGCTACCCTCACAGGGTCTAGGAATCAGCCCCAGCATTTT
j_call: TRBJ2-7; d_call: TRBD1; clone_size: many; v_call: TRBV3-1; cdr3_aa: CASQMGQAGQYF; cdr3_nt: TGTGCCAGCCAGATGGGACAGGCGGGGCAGTACTTC